A single sample is the source of the 2 T cell receptor beta chains below, sequenced in a study of CD8 T cells in ankylosing spondylitis. Study conclusions and caveats: Ankylosing spondylitis blood seemed to carry a telltale TCR beta motif made of seven or eight highly homologous variants.

TCRdb passed the 5' RACE reads through MiXCR, listing each CDR3 protein once. The sample holds 700,000 to 1,000,000 distinct CDR3 sequences, over 9.5% seen once. No antigen is known for these receptors. The sample taken for sequencing was blood, either unsorted or a sorted T cell fraction (not recorded which). The source is a male donor with ankylosing spondylitis.

This clonotype was detected only a few times. The CDR3 DNA reads TGCGCCAGCAGCGATAGGATTTTGAACACCGGGGAGCTGTTTTTT. This encodes CASSDRILNTGELFF. This chain uses TRBV5-1 with TRBJ2-2, with D unresolved. The CDR3 has 15 amino acids. V was clipped by 4 bases and J by 1 base, with 11 bases between them. Germline V CDR1 and CDR2: SGHRS, YFSETQ. Drawing the rest from reference TRBV5-1 and TRBJ2-2, the complete variable domain is KAGVTQTPRYLIKTRGQQVTLSCSPISGHRSVSWYQQTPGQGLQFLFEYFSETQRNKGNFPGRFSGRQFSNSRSEMNVSTLELGDSALYLCASSDRILNTGELFFGEGSRLTVL.

Only a few counts were recorded for this clonotype. This chain uses TRBV6-5 with TRBJ1-1, with D unclear. V dropped 6 bases and J dropped 7 bases, with 12 bases sitting between them. This CDR3 has 12 amino acids. Germline CDR1 and CDR2: MNHEY and SVGAGI. CDR3 sequence reads: CASSSSPVEAFF. CDR3 bases: TGTGCCAGCAGCTCTAGCCCCGTTGAAGCTTTCTTT.